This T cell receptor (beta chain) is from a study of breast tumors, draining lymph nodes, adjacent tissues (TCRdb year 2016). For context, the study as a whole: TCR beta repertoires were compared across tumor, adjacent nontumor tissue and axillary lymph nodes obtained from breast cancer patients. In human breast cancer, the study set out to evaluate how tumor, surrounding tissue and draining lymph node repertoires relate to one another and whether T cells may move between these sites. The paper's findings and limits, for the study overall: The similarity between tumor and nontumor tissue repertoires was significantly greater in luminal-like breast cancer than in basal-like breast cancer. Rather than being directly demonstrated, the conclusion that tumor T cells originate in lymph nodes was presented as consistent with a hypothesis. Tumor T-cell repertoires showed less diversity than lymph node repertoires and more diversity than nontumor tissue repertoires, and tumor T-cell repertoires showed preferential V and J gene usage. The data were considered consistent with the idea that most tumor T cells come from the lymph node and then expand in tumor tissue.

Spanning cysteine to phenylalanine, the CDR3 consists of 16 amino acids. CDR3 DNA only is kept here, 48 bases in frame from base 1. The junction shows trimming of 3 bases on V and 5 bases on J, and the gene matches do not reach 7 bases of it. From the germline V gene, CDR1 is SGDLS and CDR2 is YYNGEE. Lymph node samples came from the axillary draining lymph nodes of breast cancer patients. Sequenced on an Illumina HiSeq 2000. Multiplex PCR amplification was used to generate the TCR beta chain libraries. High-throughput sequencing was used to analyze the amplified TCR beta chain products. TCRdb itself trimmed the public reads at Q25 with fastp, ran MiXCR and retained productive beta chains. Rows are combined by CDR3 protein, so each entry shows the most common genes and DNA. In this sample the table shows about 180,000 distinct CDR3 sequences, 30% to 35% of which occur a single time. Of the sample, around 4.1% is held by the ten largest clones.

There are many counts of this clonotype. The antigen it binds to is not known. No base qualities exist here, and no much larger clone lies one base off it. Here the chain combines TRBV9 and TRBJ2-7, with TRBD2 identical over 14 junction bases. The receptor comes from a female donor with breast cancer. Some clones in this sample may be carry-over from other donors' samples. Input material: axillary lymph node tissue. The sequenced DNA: TGTGCCAGCAGCGAAGGGGGACTAGCGGGAGAGGACGAGCAGTACTTC. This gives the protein CASSEGGLAGEDEQYF.